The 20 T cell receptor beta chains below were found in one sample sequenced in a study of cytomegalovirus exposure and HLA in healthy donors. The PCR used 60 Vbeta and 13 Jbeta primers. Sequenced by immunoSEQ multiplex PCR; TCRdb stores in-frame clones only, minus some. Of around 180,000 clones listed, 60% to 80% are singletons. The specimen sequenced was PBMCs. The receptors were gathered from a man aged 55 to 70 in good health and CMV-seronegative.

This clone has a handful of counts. The chain's CDR3 is CASSYRPGSGETQYF. DNA of the CDR3: TGTGCCAGCAGCTACCGCCCGGGTTCTGGAGAGACCCAGTACTTC. J is TRBJ2-5 and V is TRBV5-6; D call uncertain. The CDR3 has 15 residues. CDR1 and CDR2 from the germline V gene are SGHDT and YYEEEE. V was shortened by 3 bases and J by 4 bases, with 16 bases between the two germline ends.

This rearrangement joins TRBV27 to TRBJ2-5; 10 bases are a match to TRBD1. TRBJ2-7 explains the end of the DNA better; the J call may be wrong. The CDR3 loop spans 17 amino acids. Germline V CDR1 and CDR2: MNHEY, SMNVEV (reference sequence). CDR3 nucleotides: TGTGCCAGCAGTTCGACAGGGGGCACTAGCGGACCCTACGAGCAGTACTTC. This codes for CASSSTGGTSGPYEQYF.

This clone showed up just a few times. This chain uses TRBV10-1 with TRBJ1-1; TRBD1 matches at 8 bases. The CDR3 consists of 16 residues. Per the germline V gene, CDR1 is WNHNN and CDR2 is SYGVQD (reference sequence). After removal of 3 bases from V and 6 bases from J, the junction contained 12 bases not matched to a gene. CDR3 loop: CASSDFGQGGDAEAFF. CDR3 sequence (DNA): TGCGCCAGCAGTGATTTTGGACAGGGAGGGGATGCTGAAGCTTTCTTT.

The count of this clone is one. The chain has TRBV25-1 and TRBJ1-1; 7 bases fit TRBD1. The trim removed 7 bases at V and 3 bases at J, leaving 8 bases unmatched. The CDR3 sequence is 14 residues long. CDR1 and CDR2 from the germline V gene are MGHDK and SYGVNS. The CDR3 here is CASTQAQGDTEAFF. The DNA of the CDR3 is TGTGCCAGCACCCAAGCCCAGGGGGACACTGAAGCTTTCTTT.

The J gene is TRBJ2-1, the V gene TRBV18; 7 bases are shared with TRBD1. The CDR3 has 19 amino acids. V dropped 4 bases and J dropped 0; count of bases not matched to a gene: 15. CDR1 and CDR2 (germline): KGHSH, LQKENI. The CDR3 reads CASSLSGTEFPSSYNEQFF. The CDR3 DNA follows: TGTGCCAGCTCACTATCCGGGACAGAATTCCCAAGCTCCTACAATGAGCAGTTCTTC.

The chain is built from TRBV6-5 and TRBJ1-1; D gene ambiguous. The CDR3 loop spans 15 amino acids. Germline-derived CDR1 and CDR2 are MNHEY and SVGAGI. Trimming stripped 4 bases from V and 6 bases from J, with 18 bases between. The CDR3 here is CASSFGGLFFAEAFF. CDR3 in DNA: TGTGCCAGCAGTTTCGGCGGACTGTTTTTCGCTGAAGCTTTCTTT.

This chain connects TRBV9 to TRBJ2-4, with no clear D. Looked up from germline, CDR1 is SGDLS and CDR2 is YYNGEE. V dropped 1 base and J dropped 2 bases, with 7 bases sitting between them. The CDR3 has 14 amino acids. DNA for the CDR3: TGTGCCAGCAGCGTATTGGCTTCCAAAAACATTCAGTACTTC. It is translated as CASSVLASKNIQYF.

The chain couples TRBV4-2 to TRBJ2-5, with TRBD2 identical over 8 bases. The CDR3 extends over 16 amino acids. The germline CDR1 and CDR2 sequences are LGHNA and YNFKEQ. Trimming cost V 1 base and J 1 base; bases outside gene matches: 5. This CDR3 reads CASSQVRTSLQETQYF. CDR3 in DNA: TGTGCCAGCAGCCAAGTTAGGACTAGCCTCCAAGAGACCCAGTACTTC.

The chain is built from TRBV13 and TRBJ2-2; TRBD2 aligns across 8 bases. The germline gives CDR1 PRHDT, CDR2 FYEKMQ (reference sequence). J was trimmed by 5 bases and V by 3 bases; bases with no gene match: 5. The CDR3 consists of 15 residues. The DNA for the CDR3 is TGTGCCAGCAGCTTCGGGGGGGCGAGGACCGGGGAGCTGTTTTTT. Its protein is CASSFGGARTGELFF.

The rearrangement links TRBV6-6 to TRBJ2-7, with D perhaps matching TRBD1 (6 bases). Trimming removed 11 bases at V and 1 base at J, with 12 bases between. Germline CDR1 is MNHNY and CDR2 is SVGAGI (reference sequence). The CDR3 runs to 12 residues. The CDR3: CAAGTLSYEQYF. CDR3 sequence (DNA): TGTGCCGCAGGGACACTATCCTACGAGCAGTACTTC.

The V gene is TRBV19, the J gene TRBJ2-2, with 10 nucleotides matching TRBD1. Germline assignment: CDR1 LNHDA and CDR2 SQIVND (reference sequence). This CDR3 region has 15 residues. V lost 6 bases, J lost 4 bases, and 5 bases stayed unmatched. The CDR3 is CASRTGGRGTGELFF. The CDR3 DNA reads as TGTGCCAGTAGGACAGGGGGCCGGGGCACCGGGGAGCTGTTTTTT.

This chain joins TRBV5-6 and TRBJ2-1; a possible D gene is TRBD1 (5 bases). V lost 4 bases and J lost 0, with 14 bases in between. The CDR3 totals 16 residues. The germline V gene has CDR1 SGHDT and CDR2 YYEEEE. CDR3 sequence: CASSLLGDVSYNEQFF. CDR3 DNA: TGTGCCAGCAGCCTCCTAGGGGATGTCTCCTACAATGAGCAGTTCTTC.

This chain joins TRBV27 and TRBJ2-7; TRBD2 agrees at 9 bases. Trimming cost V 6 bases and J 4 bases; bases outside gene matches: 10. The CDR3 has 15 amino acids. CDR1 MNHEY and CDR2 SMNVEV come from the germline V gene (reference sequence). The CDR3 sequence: CASRLALAGLYEQYF. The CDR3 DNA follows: TGTGCCAGCAGACTCGCACTAGCGGGTCTATACGAGCAGTACTTC.

The CDR3 nucleotides are TGTGCCAGCAGCACACATGGACAGGGGACCGGGGAGACCCAGTACTTC. Its protein is CASSTHGQGTGETQYF. The chain combines TRBV13 with TRBJ2-5, with 9 bases fitting TRBD1. V lost 5 bases to trimming and J lost 5 bases; unmatched junction nucleotides: 12. Germline CDR1 is PRHDT and CDR2 is FYEKMQ (reference sequence). This CDR3 comprises 16 residues.

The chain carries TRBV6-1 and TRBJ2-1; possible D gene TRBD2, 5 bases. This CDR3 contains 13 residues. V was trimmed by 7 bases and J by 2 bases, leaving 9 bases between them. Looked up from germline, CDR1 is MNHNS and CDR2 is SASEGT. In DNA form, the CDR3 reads TGTGCCAGCAACGGGAACCCCTACAATGAGCAGTTCTTC. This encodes CASNGNPYNEQFF.

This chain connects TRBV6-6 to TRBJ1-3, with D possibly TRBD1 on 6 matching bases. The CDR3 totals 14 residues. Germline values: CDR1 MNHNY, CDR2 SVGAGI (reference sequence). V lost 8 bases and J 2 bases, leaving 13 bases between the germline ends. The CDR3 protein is CASVRGGTGNTIYF. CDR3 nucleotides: TGTGCCAGCGTAAGGGGGGGGACTGGAAACACCATATATTTT.

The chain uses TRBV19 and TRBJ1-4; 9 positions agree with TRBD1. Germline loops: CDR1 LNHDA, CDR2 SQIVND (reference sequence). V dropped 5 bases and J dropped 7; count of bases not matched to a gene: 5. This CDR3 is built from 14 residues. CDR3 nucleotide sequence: TGTGCCAGTAGTCGGACAGGGGATTTTGAAAAACTGTTTTTT. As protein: CASSRTGDFEKLFF.

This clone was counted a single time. The CDR3 DNA reads TGCGCCAGCAGCCAAGATTCAGGGGTTGCTTCACCCCTCCACTTT. Translated: CASSQDSGVASPLHF. The chain uses TRBV4-1 and TRBJ1-6; the D gene is possibly TRBD1 (6 bases). The CDR3 is 15 amino acids. The germline V and J ends were trimmed by 0 bases and 9 bases, with 12 bases remaining between them. CDR1 and CDR2 (germline): MGHRA, YSYEKL.

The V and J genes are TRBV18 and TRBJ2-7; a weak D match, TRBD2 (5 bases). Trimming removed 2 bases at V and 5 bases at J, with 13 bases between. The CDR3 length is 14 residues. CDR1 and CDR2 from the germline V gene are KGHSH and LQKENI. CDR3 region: CASSPLLDGNEQYF. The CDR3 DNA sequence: TGTGCCAGCTCACCATTACTAGATGGAAACGAGCAGTACTTC.

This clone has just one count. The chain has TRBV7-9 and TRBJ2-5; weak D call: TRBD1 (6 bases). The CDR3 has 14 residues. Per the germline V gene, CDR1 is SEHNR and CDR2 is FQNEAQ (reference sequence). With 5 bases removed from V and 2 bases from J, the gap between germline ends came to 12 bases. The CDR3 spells CASSPRGSQETQYF. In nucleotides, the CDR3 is TGTGCCAGCAGCCCCAGGGGATCTCAAGAGACCCAGTACTTC.